The T cell receptor (beta chain) under discussion was sequenced for a study of siplizumab effects on memory and regulatory T cells. Generated by immunoSEQ multiplex PCR, the TCRdb table keeps only in-frame clones and is missing some. The sample gives about 120,000 clones, about 94% of which show up once; roughly 1.8% is in the top ten. Germline V gives CDR1 SGHDT, CDR2 YYEEEE. CDR3 length: 16 residues. With V trimmed by 6 bases and J by 3 bases, 14 bases remained unmatched. The sample consisted of non-Treg CD4+ T cells sorted from blood. This clonotype was sampled from a human donor in good health. The V call is TRBV5-6, the J call TRBJ2-5; 7 nucleotides line up with TRBD2. CDR3 nucleotides: TGTGCCAGCACCCTTTTCGGGAGGAGTTGGGAAGAGACCCAGTACTTC. Its translation is CASTLFGRSWEETQYF.